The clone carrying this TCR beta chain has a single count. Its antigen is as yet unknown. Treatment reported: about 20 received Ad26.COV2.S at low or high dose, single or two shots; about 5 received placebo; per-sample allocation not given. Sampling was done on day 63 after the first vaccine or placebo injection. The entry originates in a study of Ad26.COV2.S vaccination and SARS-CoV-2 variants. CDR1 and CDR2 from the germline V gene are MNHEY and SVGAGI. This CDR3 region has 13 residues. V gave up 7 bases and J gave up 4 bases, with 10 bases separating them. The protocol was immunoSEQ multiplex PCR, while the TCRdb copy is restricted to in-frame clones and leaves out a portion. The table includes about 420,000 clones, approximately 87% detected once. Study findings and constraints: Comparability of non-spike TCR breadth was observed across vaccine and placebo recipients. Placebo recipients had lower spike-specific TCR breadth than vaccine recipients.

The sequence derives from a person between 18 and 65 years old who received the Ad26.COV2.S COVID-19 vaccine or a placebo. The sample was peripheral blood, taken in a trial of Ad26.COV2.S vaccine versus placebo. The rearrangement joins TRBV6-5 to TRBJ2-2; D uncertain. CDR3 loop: CASIPDLTGELFF. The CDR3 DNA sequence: TGTGCCAGCATCCCGGACCTCACCGGGGAGCTGTTTTTT.